This T cell receptor (beta chain) was captured by sequencing in a study of T-cell reconstitution after alpha-beta-depleted transplantation in children (dated by TCRdb to the mid-2010s). General notes on the study: Using TCR repertoire profiling, the study followed T-cell immune reconstitution in a quantitative way in children after TCRalphabeta/CD19-depleted allogeneic hematopoietic cell transplantation.

General study outcomes and caveats: In some patients, the high TCRbeta diversity seen at day 60 was put down to recipient T cells and intrathymic progenitors that had survived conditioning. The frequencies of hyperexpanded clones fell over the following months, and after one year, T-cell counts and TCRbeta diversity were mostly attributed to newly produced T cells. The apparently early recovery of alphabetaT-cell counts about two months after transplant reportedly depended on only several hundred rapidly expanded clones that came from non-depleted graft cells.

Library preparation was by PCR. The sequencer listed for this sample is Illumina HiSeq 2500. TCR library preparation used molecular barcoding, with unique molecular identifiers applied to normalize quantification of the TCRbeta repertoire. TCRdb itself trimmed the public reads at Q25 with fastp, ran MiXCR and retained productive beta chains. Here each entry gathers all rows of one CDR3 protein and keeps the most common genes and DNA. This sample comprises 780,000 or so distinct CDR3 sequences, under 20% of them detected only once. 5% of the sample goes to the ten largest clones. Trimming takes 2 bases from V and 0 bases from J, and the germline ends sit 11 bases apart. The germline V gene provides CDR1 SQVTM and CDR2 ANQGSEA. From its cysteine to its phenylalanine, the CDR3 spans 15 amino acids. CDR3 DNA is the only sequence kept; it has 45 bases, read in frame from the first base. This clonotype was seen a single time. Its antigen is still unknown. Nothing much larger sits one base from this clone, and base qualities are not available. One read gives only weak evidence.

The treatment or condition label, read with the paper, signifies: allogeneic hematopoietic cell transplantation with graft depleted of TCRalphabeta T cells and CD19 B cells. The transplant recipients were children given TCRalphabeta/CD19-depleted allogeneic hematopoietic cell grafts. This sample comprised PBMCs, mostly from graft donor cells, obtained 360 days after TCRalphabeta/CD19-depleted stem cell transplant. The TCR was taken from a male patient between 5 and 17 years old who had a stem cell transplant for acute lymphoblastic leukemia, so the T cells may come from the graft donor. The sequence links TRBV29-1 to TRBJ2-4; the D gene is possibly TRBD1 or TRBD2, each agreeing over 6 bases. The DNA sequence is given as TGCAGCGTTGAAAGAGGGGGGATAGCCAAAAACATTCAGTACTTC. This codes for CSVERGGIAKNIQYF.